This T cell receptor beta chain was recovered during a study of post-analysis software for immune sequencing data. Sequencing libraries made from TCR beta cDNA carried unique molecular identifiers. Yield was about 500,000 cDNA molecules from roughly 0.93 to 9.6 million T cells. TCRdb re-called the PCR reads through MiXCR, storing one row per CDR3 protein. Among more than 450,000 distinct CDR3 sequences listed, around 36% were seen once. The sequence derives from a girl younger than 18 with multiple sclerosis. Material: blood.

DNA for the CDR3: TGTGCCAGCAGTAACGTCCGTTCCTACGAGCAGTACTTC. Amino acids: CASSNVRSYEQYF. The chain is built from TRBV28 and TRBJ2-7; no definite D call. Trimming removed 5 bases at V and 1 base at J, with 9 bases between. Germline V gene lookup returns CDR1 MDHEN and CDR2 SYDVKM. This CDR3 is 13 amino acids long.